This paragraph reports one T cell receptor beta chain. Its antigen is unknown. Base qualities were left out, and no much larger clone turns up one base away. CDR1 and CDR2 are read off the germline V gene as MDHEN and SYDVKM. V is pruned by 2 bases and J by 5 bases, leaving 4 bases of the junction without a gene match. CDR3 length: 14 amino acids, cysteine to phenylalanine. This entry keeps only the CDR3 DNA: 42 bases, framed from base 1. The immunoSEQ Assay, a bias-controlled multiplex PCR, was used to amplify TCRbeta CDR3 regions from genomic DNA. The study's own analysis went as follows. The number of nucleated cells in each sample was estimated by amplification of reference gene primers within the assay. To quantify the absolute abundance of each unique TCRbeta CDR3 rearrangement, sequence reads were collapsed and filtered. For each sample, productive Simpson clonality was calculated as the square root of Simpson's diversity index over productive rearrangements. Imported from immuneACCESS, the table was reduced by TCRdb to in-frame sequences with V and J called. These copies leave out some clones; in studies compared against another copy, an unresolved V gene accounts for under half, and the cause of the remainder is not known. V and J calls and clone size are given by that table; D and trimming were obtained from the DNA. This sample gives 300,000 to 350,000 clones in total; 75% to 95% of them show up just once. Together, the top ten hold roughly 6.8% of the sample.

This record belongs to a study of blood T cell repertoires in COVID-19 (dated by TCRdb to 2018 to 2021). The study in broad terms: Samples from collaborators originated in the United States, Italy and Spain and spanned both the acute and convalescent phases of COVID-19. The dataset comprised deeply sampled blood TCRbeta repertoires from subjects exposed to, actively infected with, or recovered from COVID-19. Where HLA class I and class II types were available, the types were taken from metadata supplied by the sample provider, not from assay-based typing. The repertoires were released in a freely available public database meant as a resource for research on the immune response to SARS-CoV-2. The prospective study material was composed of cDNA or gDNA derived from T cells, B-cell-depleted T cells, or PBMCs. The sample metadata nearly always contained a de-identified subject ID, COVID-19 status, age in years and sex. Samples came from the ongoing ImmuneRACE study (first 160 participants) plus 1,254 subjects from 6 global collaborators. What the authors observed across the whole study: The quantity of clinical and demographic metadata differed by source and by participant and was supplied without curation.

One collaborating source in Seattle enrolled patients during active infection and followed them longitudinally through the course of disease. The collaborating institutions used their own protocols to collect whole blood in K2EDTA tubes. For TCRbeta analysis, collaborators shipped samples as frozen whole blood, isolated PBMCs, or DNA extracted from either of those sample types. The chain is made from TRBV28 and TRBJ2-3; the junction holds 7 bases that match TRBD2. What was sequenced was peripheral blood. The sequence came from a woman in her thirties with COVID-19, enrolled during active disease. The nucleotide sequence reads as follows: TGTGCCAGCAGTTTAACTAGCGAGGGAGATACGCAGTATTTT. It translates to CASSLTSEGDTQYF.